The 25 T cell receptor beta chains listed next were all sequenced from one sample in a study of vaccination and CD4 T cells after COVID-19. Treatment reported: roughly 10-day PBMC culture with coronavirus spike peptide pools or control peptides (ViraFEST assay). The Oncomine TCR Beta short-read assay sequenced DNA from cultured CD4+ T cells. TCRdb processed the PCR reads anew with MiXCR; each CDR3 protein has one entry. Found here are 14,000 to 15,000 distinct CDR3 sequences, less than 30% of them singletons; the top ten hold approximately 23%. These receptors' antigens are unknown. The sequencing sample was made of cultured CD4+ T cells from blood. All receptors come from a human donor with COVID-19.

This clonotype was seen a handful of times. The J gene is TRBJ1-1, the V gene TRBV5-4; D is undetermined. CDR1 is SGHNT and CDR2 is YYREEE in the germline V gene (reference sequence). V lost 0 bases and J 0 bases, leaving 9 bases between the germline ends. CDR3 length: 15 residues. The CDR3: CASSLGLGVNTEAFF. The CDR3 bases are TGTGCCAGCAGCTTGGGTTTAGGCGTGAACACTGAAGCTTTCTTT.

The sample holds a few counts of this clonotype. Written as DNA, the CDR3 is TGCAGTGCTAGAATAGGGGACGGGAATCAGCCCCAGCATTTT. Translation gives CSARIGDGNQPQHF. The gene calls are TRBV20-1 and TRBJ1-5, with D possibly being TRBD1 (5 bases). V dropped 2 bases and J dropped 4 bases, with 12 bases sitting between them. Germline values: CDR1 DFQATT, CDR2 SNEGSKA (reference sequence). The CDR3 length is 14 residues.

This chain connects TRBV15 to TRBJ1-3; D is ambiguous. The CDR3 totals 14 residues. Between the trimmed V and J ends, which lost 6 bases and 3 bases, there was a span of 12 bases. Germline V lookup: CDR1 LNHNV, CDR2 YYDKDF (reference sequence). The CDR3 protein is CATRPWTDGNTIYF. The CDR3 region has the DNA TGTGCCACCAGACCATGGACGGATGGAAACACCATATATTTT.

This chain joins TRBV28 and TRBJ2-5, with a weak D call TRBD2 (7 bases). The germline V gene has CDR1 MDHEN and CDR2 SYDVKM. This CDR3 region has 15 residues. V shed 5 bases and J shed 4 bases, with 17 bases lying between them. The CDR3 nucleotides are TGTGCCAGCAGTATAGGGGGGGGGGCGGGAGAGACCCAGTACTTC. It is translated as CASSIGGGAGETQYF.

The V and J genes are TRBV6-2 or TRBV6-3 and TRBJ2-1; TRBD2 aligns across 10 bases. Germline trimming cut 7 bases from V and 7 bases from J; bases unmatched to any gene: 10. This CDR3 comprises 15 residues. Germline V gene data show CDR1 as MNHEY and CDR2 as SVGEGT. The CDR3 DNA reads TGTGCCAGCACCCCCCAGCGGGGGGGCCTGAATGAGCAGTTCTTC. It is translated as CASTPQRGGLNEQFF.

V usage is TRBV6-2 or TRBV6-3 and J usage is TRBJ1-2; TRBD1 matches at 7 bases. Trimming removed 6 bases from V and 3 bases from J; junction bases left unmatched: 7. Germline V CDR1 and CDR2: MNHEY, SVGEGT. This CDR3 is 14 amino acids long. CDR3: CASRQGGSDYGYTF. Here the CDR3 DNA reads TGTGCCAGCAGGCAGGGGGGGTCCGACTATGGCTACACCTTC.

The rearrangement joins TRBV11-3 to TRBJ2-3, with D possibly being TRBD2 (5 bases). CDR1 is SGHNT and CDR2 is YENEEA in the germline V gene. The CDR3 is 14 residues long. Trimming removed 1 base at V and 4 bases at J, with 9 bases between. The CDR3: CASSLGGLADTQYF. CDR3 coding DNA: TGTGCCAGCAGCTTAGGAGGGTTAGCAGATACGCAGTATTTT.

This clonotype was recorded a few times. The chain couples TRBV6-2 or TRBV6-3 to TRBJ1-1, with no clear D. The CDR3 is made up of 11 amino acids. Germline CDR1 reads MNHEY; CDR2 reads SVGEGT. With 6 bases removed from V and 5 bases from J, the gap between germline ends came to 7 bases. The CDR3 nucleotides are TGTGCCAGCAGGGTGGAGACTGAAGCTTTCTTT. The encoded protein is CASRVETEAFF.

This clonotype has just one count. The CDR3 nucleotides are TGTGCCAGCAGGGAAAACAGGGGCGCCTACAATGAGCAGTTCTTC. This encodes CASRENRGAYNEQFF. The chain employs TRBV6-1 and TRBJ2-1; TRBD1 agrees at 7 bases. Germline CDR1 MNHNS, CDR2 SASEGT. J was trimmed by 2 bases and V by 6 bases; bases with no gene match: 7. The CDR3 sequence is 15 residues long.

Concerning this clonotype: An end of the junction differs from the germline gene, which may be a read error. This sequence joins TRBV11-3 and TRBJ2-3, with 10 positions matching TRBD2. The CDR3 covers 13 residues. CDR1 is SGHNT and CDR2 is YENEEA in the germline V gene. CDR3 in DNA: TGTGCCAGCAGCTTCCTCACTAGCGGGACCCTTGTTTTT. It encodes CASSFLTSGTLVF.

The chain links TRBV5-5 to TRBJ2-2, with D uncertain. Trimming shortened V by 0 bases and J by 9 bases, and 3 bases separated the two germline ends. CDR1 and CDR2 from the germline V gene are SGHKS and YYEKEE (reference sequence). This CDR3 has 11 amino acids. DNA for the CDR3: TGTGCCAGCAGCTTGGTCCGGGAGCTGTTTTTT. This sequence encodes CASSLVRELFF.

This clonotype was found a few times. V gene TRBV7-2 combines with J gene TRBJ2-5; TRBD2 aligns across 9 bases. Looked up from germline, CDR1 is SGHTA and CDR2 is FQGNSA. The CDR3 extends over 17 amino acids. V trimming: 5 bases; J trimming: 5 bases; junction bases outside the gene matches: 15. As DNA, the CDR3 is TGTGCCAGCAGCCCCTACTTTAGCGGGGGTATTAAGGAGACCCAGTACTTC. It translates to CASSPYFSGGIKETQYF.

The CDR3 nucleotides read TGTGCCAGCAGCTTAGCAGCGGGACAGGGTGATGGCTACACCTTC. Its protein is CASSLAAGQGDGYTF. The chain links TRBV7-9 to TRBJ1-2; 9 bases match TRBD1. Germline lookup yields CDR1 SEHNR and CDR2 FQNEAQ (reference sequence). The CDR3 loop spans 15 amino acids. V was pared by 0 bases and J by 6 bases, with 5 bases of the junction left unmatched.

V usage is TRBV6-1 and J usage is TRBJ2-5; D is undetermined. Germline V gives CDR1 MNHNS, CDR2 SASEGT. There are 13 residues in the CDR3. The germline V and J ends were trimmed by 4 bases and 5 bases, with 11 bases remaining between them. DNA of the CDR3: TGTGCCAGCAGTGGACGTAGGATGGAGACCCAGTACTTC. Translated, it gives CASSGRRMETQYF.

The V gene is TRBV7-2, the J gene TRBJ2-5, with D uncertain. Germline CDR1 is SGHTA and CDR2 is FQGNSA. CDR3 size: 12 residues. V lost 0 bases and J lost 7, with 6 bases in between. CDR3 bases: TGTGCCAGCAGCTTAGCTCTAGGGACCCAGTACTTC. Its protein is CASSLALGTQYF.

This clonotype has just a few counts. J is TRBJ2-7 and V is TRBV11-2, with TRBD2 matching 9 bases. The J segment lost 0 bases and the V segment lost 2 bases, leaving 2 bases of the junction unmatched. The CDR3 runs to 15 residues. The germline V gene encodes CDR1 SGHAT and CDR2 FQNNGV. The CDR3 is CASSLTSGLSYEQYF. CDR3 sequence (DNA): TGTGCCAGCAGCTTAACTAGCGGGCTCTCCTACGAGCAGTACTTC.

Only a few counts were recorded for this clonotype. The V and J genes are TRBV20-1 and TRBJ2-1, with a possible D match to TRBD2 (6 bases). Trimming took off 4 bases at V and 0 bases at J, with 13 bases between the two ends. This CDR3 has 15 amino acids. The V gene's germline CDR1 is DFQATT and CDR2 SNEGSKA (reference sequence). Here the CDR3 DNA reads TGCAGTGCTAAGCCCTTAGCGGTCTCCTACAATGAGCAGTTCTTC. This translates into CSAKPLAVSYNEQFF.

This sequence joins TRBV6-5 and TRBJ1-1; D is uncertain. The CDR3 is made up of 11 amino acids. Germline assignment: CDR1 MNHEY and CDR2 SVGAGI. Trimming shortened V by 2 bases and J by 10 bases, and 8 bases separated the two germline ends. The CDR3 sequence is CASSYHLRAFF. CDR3 coding DNA: TGTGCCAGCAGTTACCACCTTCGAGCTTTCTTT.

The J gene is TRBJ2-3, the V gene TRBV4-3; unclear D gene. Germline V CDR1 and CDR2: LGHNA, YSLEER. The V end lost 0 bases, the J end lost 4 bases, and 8 bases lay between the germline ends. CDR3 length: 14 amino acids. CDR3 loop: CASSQDLSADTQYF. Here the CDR3 DNA reads TGCGCCAGCAGCCAAGATCTCAGCGCAGATACGCAGTATTTT.

This clonotype was counted a few times. The V call is TRBV19, the J call TRBJ2-3; D possibly corresponds to TRBD2 (6 bases). V lost 3 bases to trimming and J lost 3 bases, with 7 bases between them. This CDR3 is 13 amino acids long. Germline CDR1 reads LNHDA; CDR2 reads SQIVND (reference sequence). This CDR3 is CASSIGGTDTQYF. DNA for the CDR3: TGTGCCAGTAGTATTGGGGGGACAGATACGCAGTATTTT.

This clonotype was seen a few times. V usage is TRBV20-1 and J usage is TRBJ2-5, with D possibly being TRBD2 (7 bases). This CDR3 is built from 14 residues. The V gene lost 6 bases and the J gene lost 5 bases, with 19 bases spanning the gap. Germline CDR1 is DFQATT and CDR2 is SNEGSKA (reference sequence). This CDR3 is CSAQESRGGETQYF. The CDR3 bases are TGCAGTGCCCAAGAGAGTAGGGGGGGGGAGACCCAGTACTTC.

The CDR3 loop reads CASVAGGGEKLFF. The DNA of the CDR3 is TGTGCCAGCGTCGCCGGCGGAGGTGAAAAACTGTTTTTT. The rearrangement uses TRBV28 and TRBJ1-4; unclear D gene. V shed 8 bases and J shed 7 bases, with 14 bases lying between them. The CDR3 contains 13 residues. Germline values: CDR1 MDHEN, CDR2 SYDVKM.

The chain employs TRBV7-3 and TRBJ2-3, with 9 bases matching TRBD1. Germline V gene lookup returns CDR1 SGHTA and CDR2 FQGTGA. V shed 5 bases and J 12 bases; nucleotides not matched to a gene: 6. The CDR3 sequence is 12 residues long. CDR3: CASSGRDREQYF. The CDR3 region has the DNA TGTGCCAGCAGCGGCCGGGACAGGGAACAGTATTTT.

This clonotype was observed a few times. The chain couples TRBV20-1 to TRBJ2-7; maybe TRBD1 (6 bases). V was pared by 3 bases and J by 4 bases, with 16 bases between. This CDR3 contains 14 residues. Germline CDR1 reads DFQATT; CDR2 reads SNEGSKA (reference sequence). CDR3 DNA: TGCAGTGCTAGGAGTACAGGGACGGGGTACGAGCAGTACTTC. Translating it yields CSARSTGTGYEQYF.

The chain combines TRBV5-8 with TRBJ2-2, with TRBD1 matching over 10 bases. The CDR3 consists of 17 residues. Germline V gene sequence: CDR1 SGHTS, CDR2 YDEGEE. V was clipped by 4 bases and J by 5 bases; unmatched bases: 11. The CDR3 DNA sequence: TGTGCCAGCAGCCGACAGGGGGCCAGCCGAAGGACCGGGGAGCTGTTTTTT. Translation gives CASSRQGASRRTGELFF.